This T cell receptor beta chain derives from a study of cytomegalovirus exposure and HLA in healthy donors (dated by TCRdb to between 2016 and 2019). Study-level background: An earlier analysis of approximately 550 of the donors reported 250 to 300 Gb of sequence data and approximately 110 million unique TCR beta sequences from about 179 million T cells. Approximately 300 gigabases of sequencing data and around 88 million unique TCR sequences made up an early release that covered several hundred HLA-typed donors. Of the 398 genotyped donors, roughly 85% fell in the genetic ancestry cluster associated with self-reported Caucasian donors. The study aimed to test whether signatures of past pathogen exposure could be identified by cataloging public T cell receptors. The T cell repertoires of 666 subjects were profiled by immunosequencing and related to cytomegalovirus serostatus. In addition to the first cohort of 666 subjects, a separate validation cohort of approximately 130 different subjects was used. To predict cytomegalovirus infection status, the study combined high-throughput TCR immunosequencing, statistical association of individual TCRs with disease status, and machine learning. In a later analysis, previously published TCR beta repertoires from 666 donors were re-analyzed and high-resolution HLA genotyping was added so that TCR occurrence patterns could be studied. In the later analysis, no new phenotypic data were used to find candidate immune exposures; instead, reliance was placed on TCR beta sequences and their occurrence across donors. An earlier analysis of 587 of the donors used high-throughput TCR beta sequencing to judge whether each TCR beta V gene segment behaved as functional or pseudogenic. Donor age, sex, ethnicity and CMV serostatus were compiled together with the repertoire data. Genome-wide SNP genotypes for about 60% of the 666 donors were used in a later genetic analysis, which treated that subset as a discovery cohort. Every repertoire in the discovery cohort had been generated on one and the same sequencing platform. HLA typing included class I and class II loci at four-digit resolution. Typing coverage varied by locus: 629-630 donors for A, B, C, DRB1 and DQB1; under 550 for DQA1; nearly 610 for DPA1; 450 to 480 for DPB1. About five DR-DQ haplotypes were treated as single units for association and clustering because of strong linkage in the cohort. Across some 400 genotyped donors of the cohort, an average of approximately 200,000 unique TCR beta nucleotide sequences per donor were sequenced, and 15% to 20% of those sequences were non-productive.

In the germline V gene, CDR1 corresponds to MNHEY and CDR2 to SVGAGI. Inclusive of the bounding cysteine and phenylalanine, the CDR3 is 13 residues long. Just CDR3 DNA is preserved here, 39 bases in frame from base 1. Relative to germline, V is 3 bases shorter and J is 2 bases shorter, with 7 bases between their ends. Comment on this clone: Its target antigen remains unknown. Other DNA sequences within the sample encode an identical CDR3.

The cohort consisted of approximately 670 healthy bone marrow donors. At the time of sampling, all cohort members were nominally healthy, though unrecorded immune exposures were likely present. The donor tested CMV seronegative and was one of the 352 seronegative cohort members. A peripheral blood sample was provided by each donor, and peripheral blood mononuclear cells were used for TCR beta sequencing. The Qiagen DNeasy Blood Extraction Kit was used to extract genomic DNA from the blood cell samples. The library was obtained by the immunoSEQ multiplex PCR assay. For the multiplex PCR, a mixture combining 60 forward primers for TCR Vbeta segments and 13 reverse primers for TCR Jbeta segments was used. The CDR3 region of rearranged TCR beta genes was amplified from genomic DNA with a multiplex PCR assay. Amplified TCR beta libraries were sequenced as 87-base-pair reads on the Illumina HiSeq System. Regarding the original processing steps: A later analysis counted approximately 74 million unique TCR beta chains across the 550 to 700 repertoires, and roughly 10 million of these chains were shared by at least two donors. Raw reads were error-corrected and collapsed into unique sequences by a nearest-neighbor algorithm in which closely related sequences were merged to remove PCR and sequencing errors. To assign V, D and J gene segments, CDR3 sequences were aligned to IMGT reference sequences. For a sequence to be retained, a match of at least six nucleotides to both a V gene segment and a J gene segment was required. Rearrangements were classified as productive when the CDR3 lacked stop codons and remained in frame with V and J, and all other rearrangements were classified as non-productive. Following IMGT convention, CDR3 was defined as the stretch from the second conserved V-encoded cysteine to the conserved J-encoded phenylalanine. Sequences without an unambiguous match to a single V gene segment were excluded from the earlier analysis of a few hundred of the donors. An earlier analysis of about 590 of the donors classified V segments as functional when productive rearrangements were above 56.7% and as segregating when the standard deviation between donors was above 5%. A statistical classification framework was developed to diagnose cytomegalovirus status using the catalog of TCR beta chain sequences. V and J gene assignment, in a later analysis, came from comparing TCR nucleotide sequences with IMGT/GENE-DB human TR gene sequences. A later analysis assigned CDR3 sequences and most-parsimonious VDJ recombination scenarios with the TCRdist pipeline. A later analysis defined each TCR beta chain by its CDR3 amino acid sequence plus V-gene family, and excluded reads lacking a unique V-gene family. As a way to deal with suspected cross-contamination and a sequencing artifact, a later analysis dropped 450 to 600 nucleotide sequences that were highly shared and had low generation probability. A later analysis calculated a clonal expansion index for each public chain from normalized within-repertoire ranks of inferred template counts. In a later analysis, generation probabilities were computed with a VDJ recombination model fitted to out-of-frame rearrangements, and the resulting probabilities were checked against IGoR. In a later analysis, hypergeometric tests were used to score TCR-TCR, TCR-HLA and TCR-CMV co-occurrence, with a repertoire-size bias correction applied to TCR pairs. False discovery rates were estimated in a later analysis by permuting HLA or CMV assignments 20 times. In a later analysis, co-occurring TCRs were grouped using DBSCAN, with TCRdist sequence similarity added in when clustering inside HLA-allele-positive subsets. Co-occurrence clustering excluded repertoires with fewer than 30,000 or more than 120,000 public chains, plus five with anomalous nucleotide sharing. TCRdb obtained this table from immuneACCESS and retained in-frame rearrangements with V and J assigned. These tables miss some clones; where compared with another copy, unresolved V genes account for less than half of the shortfall, and the remainder is unexplained. V and J calls and clone size are those listed in that table; D and trimming were worked out from the DNA. This sample's records show roughly 53,000 clones. Approximately 2.4% of the sample rests with the top ten.

Overall study outcomes, separate from this receptor: In a later analysis, some 18,000 TCR beta sequences were associated with specific HLA alleles at a false discovery rate of 0.05. Correlated functional status among segregating V segments might reflect linkage disequilibrium, but an unknown experimental factor could not be ruled out. According to a later analysis, TCR association rates differed among HLA loci, with DRB1 alleles showing the most associated TCRs and HLA-C alleles showing the fewest. In an earlier analysis of some 540 of the donors, most TCR beta V segments appeared in productive rearrangements about 87% or about 30% of the time, broadly matching IMGT annotations. Compared with equally common non-associated chains, HLA-associated TCR beta chains in a later analysis were more clonally expanded and had lower generation probabilities. In vitro tests confirmed that a few of the cytomegalovirus-associated TCR beta chains recognize cytomegalovirus antigens. Because some donors lacked HLA typing at each locus, the association tests relied only on the typed subset. Immune exposure information for the cohort was limited to CMV serostatus. Several of the top co-occurrence clusters appeared to be linked to parvovirus B19, influenza, CMV and Epstein-Barr virus, according to a later analysis. Because counts were too low, roughly 17 rarely observed V segments, including chromosome 9 orphons, were left out of the earlier analysis of 587 of the donors. Most TCR sequences were seen in very few donors, while some public TCRs were found in many individuals. According to a later analysis, most CMV-associated TCR beta chains appeared to be HLA-restricted, and the HLA associations seemed to be driven largely by CMV exposure. A further reported finding was that TCR beta sequences accurately predicted the HLA-A and HLA-B alleles for most subjects in the first cohort. A group of highly shared sequence variants was considered likely to be a technical artifact of the sequencing pipeline. Assigning TCR associations to individual alleles was difficult when HLA alleles, especially DR and DQ, strongly co-occurred. The presence/absence analyses assumed that sequencing depth was roughly uniform across donors, and that assumption may not be true. In both the original and validation cohorts, the classifier was reported to diagnose cytomegalovirus status with high specificity and sensitivity. A later genetic analysis associated a missense DCLRE1C variant with V-gene and J-gene trimming of TCR beta chains, and an independent cohort replicated the association. In this cohort, only TCR beta chains were sequenced, and detectable features were limited by the absence of alpha or paired-chain data. The authors suggested that the approach could potentially be extended to other disease states and immunological phenotypes. Some IMGT-functional V segments, including TRBV6-2 and TRBV6-3, could not be told apart with the 87-base-pair reads, so those segments were excluded. In the study, around 160 TCR beta chains were listed as associated with cytomegalovirus. Compared with the 666-donor mean, donors in an Asian-associated ancestry cluster had fewer N-insertions in productive TCRs, according to a later genetic analysis.

Sequencing was carried out using PBMCs. The TCR was taken from a female donor in good health and CMV-seronegative. The rearranged chain carries TRBV6-5 and TRBJ1-1, and the D gene may be TRBD1, 5 bases matching. The nucleotide sequence is TGTGCCAGCAGTTATCAGGGAAACACTGAAGCTTTCTTT. The translation is CASSYQGNTEAFF.